This T cell receptor (beta chain) was found in a study of T cells in Graves' hyperthyroidism and ophthalmopathy. This clonotype was counted many times. The antigen is unknown. Amplified TCR beta CDR3 regions derived from RNA transcripts. First-round RT-PCR of the TCR CDR3 relied on the HTBI primer set. TCRdb re-called the multiplex PCR reads through MiXCR, storing one row per CDR3 protein. The sample holds roughly 560,000 distinct CDR3 sequences; 14% to 15% are singletons and the top ten take over 3.5%. A patient was excluded if there was uncontrolled infection, other autoimmune disease, pregnancy or lactation. Overall study findings and caveats: A model of 13 V-J features distinguished ophthalmopathy from stable hyperthyroidism. Blood also showed most of the thyroid clonotypes that were expanded above 0.001.

The receptor comes from a woman aged 40 to 55 with Graves' ophthalmopathy. The sequenced material came from blood.

CDR3 sequence (DNA): TGTGCCAGCAGTTACTCATCAGGGGACGGTGAAGCTTTCTTT. Its protein is CASSYSSGDGEAFF. The chain uses TRBV6-2 or TRBV6-3 and TRBJ1-1, with D perhaps TRBD1 (6 bases). The CDR3 is made up of 14 amino acids. Germline-derived CDR1 and CDR2 are MNHEY and SVGEGT. V lost 0 bases to trimming and J lost 7 bases, with 12 bases between them.